This T cell receptor beta chain was identified in a study of CD8 T cells in Susac syndrome. Notes on the study in general: The study admitted that it had a relatively small number of individuals in its TCR sequencing and HLA analysis.

With respect to this clonotype: Its specificity is unknown.

Reverse transcription of 0.5 to 1 ug RNA used random hexamers. One entry per CDR3 protein results from TCRdb running MiXCR on the immunoSEQ multiplex PCR reads. The repertoire holds roughly 400,000 distinct CDR3 sequences, around 83% seen once, with around 0.12% in the top ten. This CDR3 region has 14 residues. In germline, CDR1 is LGHNA, CDR2 YNFKEQ. Trimming removed 1 base from V and 6 bases from J, with 9 bases in between. The sequenced sample was CD8+ T cells from PBMCs. The chain employs TRBV4-2 and TRBJ2-2; D gene unclear. The clonotype comes from a human donor with multiple sclerosis. CDR3 coding DNA: TGTGCCAGCAGCCAAGGAGTTGGGGCCGGGGAGCTGTTTTTT. Encoded protein: CASSQGVGAGELFF.